The 9 T cell receptor beta chains below were found in one sample sequenced in a study of blood T cell repertoires in COVID-19. Sequencing was performed with immunoSEQ multiplex PCR; in TCRdb, only in-frame clones are kept and a portion is missing. Among fewer than 150,000 clones listed, more than 75% were seen once. The source material was peripheral blood. The source of these receptors is a woman between 50 and 59 years old who had recovered from COVID-19.

The V gene is TRBV7-3, the J gene TRBJ2-2, with 8 nucleotides matching TRBD1. The CDR3 consists of 13 residues. V was clipped by 5 bases and J by 5 bases; unmatched bases: 1. From germline, CDR1 is SGHTA and CDR2 FQGTGA. In DNA form, the CDR3 reads TGTGCCAGCAGCGGACAGGGAACCGGGGAGCTGTTTTTT. This gives the protein CASSGQGTGELFF.

This sequence joins TRBV14 and TRBJ2-7; 8 bases agree with TRBD2. The CDR3 totals 15 residues. V lost 7 bases and J lost 5; bases outside the gene matches: 13. Germline CDR1 reads SGHDN; CDR2 reads FVKESK. The CDR3: CASTPGRGTSDEQYF. In nucleotides, the CDR3 is TGTGCCAGCACCCCGGGAAGGGGGACTAGTGACGAGCAGTACTTC.

The rearrangement joins TRBV5-1 to TRBJ2-3; a possible D gene is TRBD2 (6 bases). Trimming cost V 0 bases and J 5 bases, with 10 bases left between them. CDR1 is SGHRS and CDR2 is YFSETQ in the germline V gene. CDR3 length: 14 amino acids. Written as DNA, the CDR3 is TGCGCCAGCAGCTTGGTCGGGGGTTTAGATACGCAGTATTTT. It specifies CASSLVGGLDTQYF.

With regard to this clone: Within the sample, other DNA sequences also encode this same CDR3. This CDR3 reads CASSTGQGDGYTF. The CDR3 DNA sequence: TGCGCCAGCAGCACGGGACAGGGCGATGGCTACACCTTC. The chain has TRBV5-1 and TRBJ1-2; TRBD1 agrees at 9 bases. V shed 4 bases, J shed 6 bases, and the junction held 4 bases outside the gene matches. This CDR3 is 13 amino acids long. The V gene's germline CDR1 is SGHRS and CDR2 YFSETQ.

The chain joins TRBV29-1 to TRBJ2-7; 8 positions match TRBD1. Per germline, CDR1 SQVTM and CDR2 ANQGSEA. This CDR3 spans 12 amino acids. The junction had 8 bases not matched to a gene; V was cut back by 7 bases and J by 6 bases. DNA for the CDR3: TGCAGCGCACGGGACAGGCTGTCCGAGCAGTACTTC. Residues: CSARDRLSEQYF.

This clone was detected once. CDR3 sequence (DNA): TGCGCCAGCAGCTCTACGGGTTTCAGGGGGTCCAACTATGGCTACACCTTC. Protein product: CASSSTGFRGSNYGYTF. The genes are TRBV5-1 and TRBJ1-2; 7 nucleotides align to TRBD1. The V gene end was trimmed by 3 bases and the J gene end by 2 bases; junction bases not matched to a gene: 13. CDR3 length: 17 residues. Per germline, CDR1 SGHRS and CDR2 YFSETQ.

This clone occurred once. The CDR3 spells CASSLGGYSNQPQHF. The CDR3 coding sequence is TGCGCCAGCAGCTTGGGAGGGTATAGCAATCAGCCCCAGCATTTT. J is TRBJ1-5 and V is TRBV5-1, with D unclear. V lost 0 bases, J lost 0 bases, and 7 bases lay in between. Germline CDR1 and CDR2: SGHRS and YFSETQ. The CDR3 consists of 15 residues.

V usage is TRBV3-1 (or the pseudogene TRBV3-2) and J usage is TRBJ2-2, with 7 bases lining up with TRBD1. CDR3 length: 21 amino acids. From germline, CDR1 is LGHDT and CDR2 YNNKEL (reference sequence). V shed 1 base, J shed 3 bases, and the junction held 20 bases outside the gene matches. CDR3 in DNA: TGTGCCAGCAGCCAAGCCCTGGGAAGGGGGCTTCTCTTGCCGTACACCGGGGAGCTGTTTTTT. This codes for CASSQALGRGLLLPYTGELFF.

The chain has TRBV4-1 and TRBJ1-1; D is possibly TRBD1 (6 bases). The germline V gene encodes CDR1 MGHRA and CDR2 YSYEKL. There are 14 residues in the CDR3. The V and J ends lost 4 bases and 1 base respectively, with 10 bases between them. CDR3 sequence reads: CASSLIQGNTEAFF. DNA of the CDR3: TGCGCCAGCAGCCTTATACAGGGGAACACTGAAGCTTTCTTT.